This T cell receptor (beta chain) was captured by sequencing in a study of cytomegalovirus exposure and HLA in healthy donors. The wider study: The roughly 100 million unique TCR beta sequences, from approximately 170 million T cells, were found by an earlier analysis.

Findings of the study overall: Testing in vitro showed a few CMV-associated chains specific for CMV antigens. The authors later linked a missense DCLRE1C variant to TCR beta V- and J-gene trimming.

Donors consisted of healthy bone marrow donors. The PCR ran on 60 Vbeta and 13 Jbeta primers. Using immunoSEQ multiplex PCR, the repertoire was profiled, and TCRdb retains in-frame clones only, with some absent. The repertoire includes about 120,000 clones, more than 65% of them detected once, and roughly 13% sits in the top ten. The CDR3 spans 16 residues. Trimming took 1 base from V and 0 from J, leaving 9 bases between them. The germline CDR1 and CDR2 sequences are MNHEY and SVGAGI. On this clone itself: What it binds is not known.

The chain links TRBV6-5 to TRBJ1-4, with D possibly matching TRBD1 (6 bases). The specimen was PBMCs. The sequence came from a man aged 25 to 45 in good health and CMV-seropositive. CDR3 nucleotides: TGTGCCAGCAGTTACTTACAGGGTGCAACTAATGAAAAACTGTTTTTT. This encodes CASSYLQGATNEKLFF.